The 2 T cell receptor beta chains reported below all come from one sample, sequenced in a study of blood T cell repertoires in COVID-19. TCRdb's copy holds only in-frame clones and misses some; the assay was immunoSEQ multiplex PCR. The sample consists of about 110,000 clones, 70% to 90% of them appearing once. Sequences were obtained from peripheral blood. These receptors originate from a human donor in a cohort sampled during active COVID-19.

The chain recombines TRBV6-5 with TRBJ1-5, with TRBD1 as a possible D gene (6 bases). Per germline, CDR1 MNHEY and CDR2 SVGAGI. V lost 5 bases to trimming and J lost 2 bases, with 13 bases between them. This CDR3 contains 15 residues. CDR3 DNA: TGTGCCAGCAGTCTGGGGGGGGCGGGCAATCAGCCCCAGCATTTT. This codes for CASSLGGAGNQPQHF.

The chain carries TRBV11-2 and TRBJ2-7; 12 nucleotides line up with TRBD2. This CDR3 is built from 16 residues. Germline CDR1 and CDR2: SGHAT and FQNNGV. With V trimmed by 5 bases and J by 0 bases, 5 bases remained unmatched. Here the CDR3 reads CASSAATSGSSYEQYF. CDR3 nucleotides: TGTGCCAGCAGCGCAGCGACTAGCGGGAGCTCCTACGAGCAGTACTTC.